The source of this TCR beta chain is a study of response to subunit inactivated influenza vaccine. Findings and caveats of the study: A suggestion made by the authors is that each seasonal influenza vaccination recruits few new T cells.

This clonotype was observed a handful of times. Its cognate antigen is unknown. Using its own MiXCR run on the RT-PCR reads, TCRdb lists one record per CDR3 protein. The sample holds about 520,000 distinct CDR3 sequences, 6.5% to 8% seen once. The V end lost 5 bases, the J end lost 10 bases, and 14 bases lay between the germline ends. This CDR3 has 13 residues. Germline V gene lookup returns CDR1 SEHNR and CDR2 FQNEAQ (reference sequence). The sample in question was PBMCs from blood, obtained roughly 24 months after vaccination. The V call is TRBV7-9, the J call TRBJ2-2; no clear D. This receptor was taken from a man between 50 and 75 years old who received an inactivated influenza vaccine. The CDR3 sequence is CASSPGYLAELFF. In nucleotides, the CDR3 is TGTGCCAGCAGCCCCGGTTATTTGGCGGAGCTGTTTTTT.